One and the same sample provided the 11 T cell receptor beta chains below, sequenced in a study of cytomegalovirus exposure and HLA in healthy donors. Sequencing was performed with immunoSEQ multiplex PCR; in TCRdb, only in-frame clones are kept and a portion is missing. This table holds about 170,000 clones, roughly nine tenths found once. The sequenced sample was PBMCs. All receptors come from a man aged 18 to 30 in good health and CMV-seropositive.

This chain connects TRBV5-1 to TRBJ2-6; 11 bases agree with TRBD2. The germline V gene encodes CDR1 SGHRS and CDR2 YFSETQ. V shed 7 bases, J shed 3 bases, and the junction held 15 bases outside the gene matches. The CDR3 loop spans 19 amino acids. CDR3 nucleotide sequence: TGCGCCAGCTACCAGGGGTTTAGCGGGAGGGCTGGTGGGGCCAACGTCCTGACTTTC. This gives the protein CASYQGFSGRAGGANVLTF. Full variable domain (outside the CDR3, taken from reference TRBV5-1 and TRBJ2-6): KAGVTQTPRYLIKTRGQQVTLSCSPISGHRSVSWYQQTPGQGLQFLFEYFSETQRNKGNFPGRFSGRQFSNSRSEMNVSTLELGDSALYLCASYQGFSGRAGGANVLTFGAGSRLTVL.

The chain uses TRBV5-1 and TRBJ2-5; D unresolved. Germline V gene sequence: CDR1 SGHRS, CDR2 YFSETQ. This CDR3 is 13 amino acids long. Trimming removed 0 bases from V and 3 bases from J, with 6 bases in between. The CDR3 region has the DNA TGCGCCAGCAGCTTGGGACATAAAGAGACCCAGTACTTC. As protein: CASSLGHKETQYF.

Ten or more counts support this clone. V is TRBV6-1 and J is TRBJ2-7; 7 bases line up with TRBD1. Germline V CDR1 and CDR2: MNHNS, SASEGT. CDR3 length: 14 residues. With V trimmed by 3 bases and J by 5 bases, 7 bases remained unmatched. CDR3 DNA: TGTGCCAGCAGTGAGGTCCAGGGGGTGGACGAGCAGTACTTC. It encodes CASSEVQGVDEQYF.

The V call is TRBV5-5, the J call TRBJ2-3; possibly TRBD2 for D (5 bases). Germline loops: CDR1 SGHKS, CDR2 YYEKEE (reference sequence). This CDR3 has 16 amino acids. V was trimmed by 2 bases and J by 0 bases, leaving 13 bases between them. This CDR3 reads CASSFVAGISTDTQYF. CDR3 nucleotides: TGTGCCAGCAGCTTCGTTGCCGGGATTAGCACAGATACGCAGTATTTT.

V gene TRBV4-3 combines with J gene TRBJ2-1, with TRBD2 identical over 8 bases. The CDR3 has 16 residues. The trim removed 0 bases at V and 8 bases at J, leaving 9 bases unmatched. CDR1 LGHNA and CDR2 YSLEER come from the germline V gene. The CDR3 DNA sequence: TGCGCCAGCAGCCAAGATCGAGGTAGCGGGGTCCATGAGCAGTTCTTC. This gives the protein CASSQDRGSGVHEQFF.

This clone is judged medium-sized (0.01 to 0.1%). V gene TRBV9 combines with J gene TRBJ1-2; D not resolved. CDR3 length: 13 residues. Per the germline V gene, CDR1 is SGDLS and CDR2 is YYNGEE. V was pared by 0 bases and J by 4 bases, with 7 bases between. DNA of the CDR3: TGTGCCAGCAGCGTAGGTGAGATCTATGGCTACACCTTC. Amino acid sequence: CASSVGEIYGYTF.

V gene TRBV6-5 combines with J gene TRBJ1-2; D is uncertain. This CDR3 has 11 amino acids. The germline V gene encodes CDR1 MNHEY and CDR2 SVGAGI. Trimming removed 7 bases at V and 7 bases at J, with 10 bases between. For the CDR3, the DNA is TGTGCCAGCACCTCCGGTGGTGGCTACACCTTC. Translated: CASTSGGGYTF.

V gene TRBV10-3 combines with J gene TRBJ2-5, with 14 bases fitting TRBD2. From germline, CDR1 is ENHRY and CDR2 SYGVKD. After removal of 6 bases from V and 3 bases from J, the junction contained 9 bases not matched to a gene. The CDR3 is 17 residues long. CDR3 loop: CAIRGTSGRRKEETQYF. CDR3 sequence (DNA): TGTGCCATCAGGGGGACTAGCGGGAGAAGGAAGGAAGAGACCCAGTACTTC.

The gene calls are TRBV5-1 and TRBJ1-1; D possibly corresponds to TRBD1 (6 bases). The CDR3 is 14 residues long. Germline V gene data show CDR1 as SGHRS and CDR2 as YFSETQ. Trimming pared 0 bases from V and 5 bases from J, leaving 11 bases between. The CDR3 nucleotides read TGCGCCAGCAGCTTGGACAGGGAGGGGACTGAAGCTTTCTTT. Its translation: CASSLDREGTEAFF.

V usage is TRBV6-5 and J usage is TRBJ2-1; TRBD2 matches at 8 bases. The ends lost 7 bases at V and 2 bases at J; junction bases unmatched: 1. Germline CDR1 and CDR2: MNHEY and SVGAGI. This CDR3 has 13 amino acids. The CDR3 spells CASTGGAYNEQFF. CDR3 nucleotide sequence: TGTGCCAGCACGGGGGGGGCCTACAATGAGCAGTTCTTC.

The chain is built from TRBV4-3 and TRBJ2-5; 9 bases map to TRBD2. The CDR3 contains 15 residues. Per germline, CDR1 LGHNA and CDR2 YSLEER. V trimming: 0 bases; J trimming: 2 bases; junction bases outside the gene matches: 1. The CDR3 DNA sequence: TGCGCCAGCAGCCAAGATGCGGGGGGGCAAGAGACCCAGTACTTC. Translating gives CASSQDAGGQETQYF.